Here is one T cell receptor (beta chain) with its context. Germline loops: CDR1 MGHRA, CDR2 YSYEKL. V was shortened by 0 bases and J by 3 bases, with 9 bases between the two germline ends. The CDR3 runs to 15 residues. The repertoire was sequenced with immunoSEQ multiplex PCR; TCRdb's copy has only in-frame clones and lacks some. The sample holds about 15,000 clones, approximately 80% seen once. This sample was taken from a study of sequential checkpoint blockade in melanoma. Documented treatment: randomized to nivolumab then ipilimumab (arm A) or the reverse (arm B). Sorted cells were live CD3+CD8+, lacking CD19 and CD56, from PBMCs.

V is TRBV4-1 and J is TRBJ1-3; D is uncertain. The TCR was taken from a human donor with melanoma. The sample in question was CD8+ T cells sorted from blood (inferred from file names), obtained from a patient given nivolumab and ipilimumab in sequence. CDR3: CASSQDTGYGNTIYF. The CDR3 DNA is TGCGCCAGCAGCCAAGATACGGGGTATGGAAACACCATATATTTT.